This TCR beta chain was captured in a study of OX40 agonist ivuxolimab in advanced cancers. Describing the broader study: The costimulatory receptor OX40 (CD134) was targeted by ivuxolimab, a fully human IgG2 agonistic monoclonal antibody. Intravenous ivuxolimab was administered to patients every 2 weeks at six dose levels: 0.01, 0.1, 0.3, 1.5, 3 and 10 mg/kg. Of the roughly 52 patients in dose escalation, 19 had hepatocellular carcinoma, roughly 15 had melanoma, 9 had renal cell carcinoma and 9 had head and neck cancer. The dose-escalation cohort was 82.7% male with a mean age of about 60 years, ranging from roughly 20 to 80. Patients were allowed to have had prior anti-PD-1, anti-PD-L1 or anti-CTLA-4 therapy, and roughly 40% of the dose-escalation patients had previously received checkpoint inhibitors. Partial responses occurred in three dose-escalation patients: two with cutaneous melanoma and one with hepatocellular carcinoma. Peripheral TCRbeta sequencing was intended to test whether TCR sequence diversity was altered and clonal T-cell expansion was caused by ivuxolimab. The monotherapy dose-escalation portion (N of about 50 patients) of the phase I ivuxolimab trial is reported in the paper.

General study outcomes and caveats: At doses from 0.1 to 3.0 mg/kg, clonal expansion was seen in both CD4+ and CD8+ blood T cells between baseline and week 6. On average, CD8+ T cells showed more expanded clones than CD4+ T cells after ivuxolimab. The antigen specificity of the peripheral T cells that underwent clonal expansion was not determined. In the 0.1-3.0 mg/kg groups, partial responders were among the patients with the lowest normalized peripheral clonal expansion, particularly in CD8+ T cells. Low levels of normalized T-cell clonal expansion were also seen in some patients who did not respond.

To sequence the TCRbeta CDR3 region, genomic DNA was isolated from the sorted cells. TCRbeta CDR3 regions were sequenced using the immunoSEQ Assay. Imported from immuneACCESS, the table was reduced by TCRdb to in-frame sequences with V and J called. These copies leave out some clones; in studies compared against another copy, an unresolved V gene accounts for under half, and the cause of the remainder is not known. The sample profile shows about 48,000 clones; 70% to 90% of them were found once. More than 45% of the sample belongs to the ten largest clones. At the junction V is shortened by 4 bases and J by 7 bases; bases outside the gene matches: 16. CDR1 SGHDT and CDR2 YYEEEE were looked up in the germline V gene. There are 16 amino acids in the CDR3, from cysteine to phenylalanine inclusive. The sequence is cut down to CDR3 DNA, 48 bases in frame from base 1. By how much of the sample it makes up, this clone is medium-sized (0.01 to 0.1%). Its antigen is not yet known. No base-level quality is on record; no much larger clone is a single base apart.

The trial excluded patients who had a history of autoimmune disease or who were on systemic immunosuppression. In every dose cohort, peripheral blood was drawn for TCR sequencing at baseline, cycle 4 day 1, and cycle 7 day 1. The samples were taken from a phase I, first-in-human, multicenter, open-label dose-escalation trial of ivuxolimab. Adults with locally advanced or metastatic melanoma, renal cell carcinoma, hepatocellular carcinoma or head and neck squamous cell carcinoma were enrolled in the trial. Before TCR sequencing, CD4+ and CD8+ T cells were separately sorted from peripheral blood. The chain is made from TRBV5-6 and TRBJ2-7, with 8 junctional bases fitting TRBD2. The TCR was taken from an adult with an advanced solid tumor such as melanoma, head and neck, liver or kidney cancer. The sample consisted of CD4+ or CD8+ T cells sorted from blood, taken in a trial of the OX40 agonist ivuxolimab. The DNA reads as follows: TGTGCCAGCAGCCAGGACGGAGCGGGGGTTTCTGGAGAGCAGTACTTC. Protein translation: CASSQDGAGVSGEQYF.